Listed below are T cell receptor beta chains from one sample, sequenced in a study of post-analysis software for immune sequencing data. TCRdb reprocessed the PCR reads via MiXCR and lists one record per CDR3 protein. The sample includes approximately 460,000 distinct CDR3 sequences, roughly 45% of them seen just once. The specimen sequenced was blood. These receptors all stem from a girl aged 5 to 17 with multiple sclerosis. CDR3s include the opening cysteine and the closing phenylalanine or tryptophan. D genes are given only for firm matches. Only some rows state a clone size, as once, few, many or a class for expanded clones.

D gene: -
V gene: TRBV4-1
J gene: TRBJ2-5
clone size: once
CDR3 protein: CASSQEADGGATQYF
CDR3 DNA: TGCGCCAGCAGCCAAGAAGCGGACGGGGGTGCGACCCAGTACTTC

D gene: TRBD2
V gene: TRBV6-5
J gene: TRBJ2-5
clone size: few
CDR3 protein: CASSQGTSGIETQYF
CDR3 DNA: TGTGCCAGCAGTCAGGGGACTAGCGGGATAGAGACCCAGTACTTC

D gene: -
V gene: TRBV1
J gene: TRBJ2-3
clone size: -
CDR3 protein: CTSSQVSGRCYTQYF
CDR3 DNA: TGCACCAGCAGCCAAGTTTCCGGGAGGTGTTATACGCAGTATTTT

D gene: -
V gene: TRBV6-6
J gene: TRBJ2-5
clone size: -
CDR3 protein: CASSYLSMQETQYF
CDR3 DNA: TGTGCCAGCAGTTACTTGTCCATGCAAGAGACCCAGTACTTC

D gene: -
V gene: TRBV20-1
J gene: TRBJ2-3
clone size: -
CDR3 protein: CSARDGGPKEGQYF
CDR3 DNA: TGCAGTGCTAGAGATGGGGGCCCCAAGGAAGGGCAGTATTTT

D gene: -
V gene: TRBV4-1
J gene: TRBJ2-5
clone size: once
CDR3 protein: CASSEVVFSSYNEQYF
CDR3 DNA: TGCGCCAGCAGCGAAGTGGTATTTAGCTCCTACAATGAGCAGTACTTC

D gene: TRBD2
V gene: TRBV12-3/TRBV12-4
J gene: TRBJ2-3
clone size: few
CDR3 protein: CASSVLREATDTQYF
CDR3 DNA: TGTGCCAGCAGCGTCTTGCGGGAGGCGACAGATACGCAGTATTTT

D gene: TRBD1
V gene: TRBV20-1
J gene: TRBJ2-7
clone size: -
CDR3 protein: CSAARTGTYEQYF
CDR3 DNA: TGCAGTGCTGCCAGGACAGGGACCTACGAGCAGTACTTC

D gene: -
V gene: TRBV12-3/TRBV12-4
J gene: TRBJ1-4
clone size: -
CDR3 protein: CASSLESNEKLFF
CDR3 DNA: TGTGCCAGCAGTTTAGAATCTAATGAAAAACTGTTTTTT

D gene: -
V gene: TRBV18
J gene: TRBJ1-1
clone size: -
CDR3 protein: CASSHGAERNTEAFF
CDR3 DNA: TGTGCCAGCTCACATGGGGCCGAGAGGAACACTGAAGCTTTCTTT

D gene: -
V gene: TRBV29-1
J gene: TRBJ2-7
clone size: -
CDR3 protein: CSVERASNGDEQYF
CDR3 DNA: TGCAGCGTTGAACGGGCGTCTAATGGGGATGAGCAGTACTTC

D gene: -
V gene: TRBV20-1
J gene: TRBJ1-6
clone size: few
CDR3 protein: CSSSRGHFGGSPLHF
CDR3 DNA: TGCAGTTCCTCGCGGGGCCACTTCGGAGGCTCACCCCTCCACTTT

D gene: TRBD1
V gene: TRBV7-2
J gene: TRBJ1-2
clone size: -
CDR3 protein: CASSPRQGVYTF
CDR3 DNA: TGTGCCAGCAGCCCCCGACAGGGGGTCTACACCTTC

D gene: -
V gene: TRBV20-1
J gene: TRBJ2-7
clone size: few
CDR3 protein: CSASMAGEQYF
CDR3 DNA: TGCAGTGCTAGCATGGCGGGCGAGCAGTACTTC

D gene: TRBD1
V gene: TRBV6-5
J gene: TRBJ2-5
clone size: few
CDR3 protein: CASSRRDRGGETQYF
CDR3 DNA: TGTGCCAGCAGCCGTCGGGACAGGGGTGGAGAGACCCAGTACTTC

D gene: TRBD1
V gene: TRBV11-2
J gene: TRBJ2-3
clone size: -
CDR3 protein: CATRDRGRPGTDTQYF
CDR3 DNA: TGTGCCACCCGGGACAGGGGGCGACCGGGCACAGATACGCAGTATTTT

D gene: -
V gene: TRBV20-1
J gene: TRBJ2-7
clone size: -
CDR3 protein: CSARSTDLGYEQYF
CDR3 DNA: TGCAGTGCTAGAAGTACTGACCTGGGGTACGAGCAGTACTTC

D gene: -
V gene: TRBV5-1
J gene: TRBJ1-1
clone size: -
CDR3 protein: CASSFSWTVFEAFF
CDR3 DNA: TGCGCCAGCAGCTTCTCCTGGACGGTATTTGAAGCTTTCTTT

D gene: TRBD2
V gene: TRBV4-1
J gene: TRBJ2-5
clone size: -
CDR3 protein: CASSQLAGAVETQYF
CDR3 DNA: TGCGCCAGCAGCCAGTTAGCGGGAGCGGTGGAGACCCAGTACTTC

D gene: -
V gene: TRBV4-1
J gene: TRBJ2-6
clone size: -
CDR3 protein: CASSQDTGTGANVLTF
CDR3 DNA: TGCGCCAGCAGTCAAGATACAGGGACTGGGGCCAACGTCCTGACTTTC

D gene: -
V gene: TRBV6-1
J gene: TRBJ2-3
clone size: -
CDR3 protein: CASRLLVSSVKATDTQYF
CDR3 DNA: TGTGCCAGCAGACTCCTCGTGTCTAGCGTGAAAGCTACAGATACGCAGTATTTT

D gene: TRBD1
V gene: TRBV28
J gene: TRBJ2-3
clone size: few
CDR3 protein: CASRGQGRITRDTQYF
CDR3 DNA: TGTGCCAGCAGGGGACAGGGACGAATCACACGGGATACGCAGTATTTT

D gene: -
V gene: TRBV29-1
J gene: TRBJ1-4
clone size: few
CDR3 protein: CSVEAPYETRNNEKLFF
CDR3 DNA: TGCAGCGTTGAAGCACCCTATGAAACAAGGAATAATGAAAAACTGTTTTTT

D gene: -
V gene: TRBV20-1
J gene: TRBJ2-1
clone size: few
CDR3 protein: CSATGGGGHNEQFF
CDR3 DNA: TGCAGTGCCACCGGGGGCGGGGGACACAATGAGCAGTTCTTC

D gene: TRBD2
V gene: TRBV20-1
J gene: TRBJ2-3
clone size: few
CDR3 protein: CSAPLAGGPDTQYF
CDR3 DNA: TGCAGTGCTCCACTAGCGGGAGGCCCAGATACGCAGTATTTT

D gene: -
V gene: TRBV7-2
J gene: TRBJ2-3
clone size: few
CDR3 protein: CASRERTSDTQYF
CDR3 DNA: TGTGCCAGCAGGGAGAGGACATCAGATACGCAGTATTTT